A single sample gave rise to the 14 T cell receptor beta chains below, sequenced in a study of T cell repertoires in aging, cancer and after chemotherapy. Amplification of TCR beta used genomic DNA extracted from peripheral blood. TRB rearrangements spanning V, D and J were amplified using mixed TRB-A/B primers. Using its own MiXCR run on the multiplex PCR reads, TCRdb lists one record per CDR3 protein. The sample shows under 2,500 distinct CDR3 sequences, over 40% of them seen only once. Sequenced material: blood. The receptor source for this set is a human donor with a solid tumor.

This clonotype is medium-sized by share. V usage is TRBV6-6 and J usage is TRBJ1-2, with D possibly matching TRBD1 (6 bases). Trimming removed 2 bases at V and 8 bases at J, with 15 bases between. The CDR3 has 14 amino acids. The germline CDR1 and CDR2 sequences are MNHNY and SVGAGI (reference sequence). The CDR3 sequence is CASSYPGQPRGYTF. CDR3 nucleotides: TGTGCCAGCAGTTACCCCGGACAGCCTCGCGGCTACACCTTC.

V and J are TRBV7-2 and TRBJ2-1; D call uncertain. The CDR3 runs 13 residues. Trimming took 5 bases from V and 4 from J, leaving 9 bases between them. Germline V gives CDR1 SGHTA, CDR2 FQGNSA. CDR3 amino acids: CASSPTSYNEQFF. The CDR3 DNA reads TGTGCCAGCAGCCCAACGAGTTACAATGAGCAGTTCTTC.

V gene TRBV6-5 combines with J gene TRBJ2-1; D is undetermined. Germline CDR1 MNHEY, CDR2 SVGAGI. Trimming removed 6 bases at V and 7 bases at J, with 10 bases between. CDR3 length: 12 amino acids. In DNA form, the CDR3 reads TGTGCCAGCAGCCAACCTGAGAATGAGCAGTTCTTC. Translated, it gives CASSQPENEQFF.

The chain uses TRBV6-2 or TRBV6-3 and TRBJ2-1; the D gene is possibly TRBD1 (5 bases). V dropped 0 bases and J dropped 5 bases, with 5 bases sitting between them. Germline V gene sequence: CDR1 MNHEY, CDR2 SVGEGT. The CDR3 length is 13 residues. The CDR3 sequence is CASSYSDNNEQFF. The CDR3 nucleotides read TGTGCCAGCAGTTACTCGGACAACAATGAGCAGTTCTTC.

The chain uses TRBV6-5 and TRBJ2-1; D possibly corresponds to TRBD2 (5 bases). Germline V gene lookup returns CDR1 MNHEY and CDR2 SVGAGI. V was trimmed by 7 bases and J by 2 bases, leaving 15 bases between them. The CDR3 has 15 amino acids. The CDR3 bases are TGTGCCAGCACCCCTAGCCGGGGAACCTACAATGAGCAGTTCTTC. The encoded protein is CASTPSRGTYNEQFF.

The chain combines TRBV27 with TRBJ1-6; weak D call: TRBD1 (6 bases). CDR1 is MNHEY and CDR2 is SMNVEV in the germline V gene (reference sequence). This CDR3 comprises 16 residues. V was cut by 3 bases and J by 5 bases, with 14 bases left in between. Here the CDR3 reads CASSFWGQVNNSPLHF. CDR3 DNA sequence: TGTGCCAGCAGTTTTTGGGGGCAGGTGAATAATTCACCCCTCCACTTT.

This clonotype was counted only a few times. The rearrangement uses TRBV6-5 and TRBJ2-1, with TRBD1 as a possible D gene (6 bases). Germline V gene sequence: CDR1 MNHEY, CDR2 SVGAGI. V lost 5 bases to trimming and J lost 5 bases, with 13 bases between them. The CDR3 covers 14 residues. DNA of the CDR3: TGTGCCAGCAGTCAAAGACAGGTCCACAATGAGCAGTTCTTC. This encodes CASSQRQVHNEQFF.

J is TRBJ1-1 and V is TRBV30; D may be TRBD1 (5 bases). Germline V CDR1 and CDR2: GTSNPN, SVGIG (reference sequence). The CDR3 runs 13 residues. V shed 8 bases and J shed 4 bases, with 17 bases lying between them. The CDR3 DNA follows: TGTGCCGGAGATGGCAGGGCGGGCACTGAAGCTTTCTTT. Protein: CAGDGRAGTEAFF. Full variable domain (remainder filled in from reference TRBV30 and TRBJ1-1): SQTIHQWPATLVQPVGSPLSLECTVEGTSNPNLYWYRQAAGRGLQLLFYSVGIGQISSEVPQNLSASRPQDRQFILSSKKLLLSDSGFYLCAGDGRAGTEAFFGQGTRLTVV.

This clonotype came up a few times. The rearrangement joins TRBV6-1 to TRBJ1-5; D possibly corresponds to TRBD1 (5 bases). This CDR3 is 17 amino acids long. Trimming cost V 2 bases and J 1 base, with 15 bases left between them. The germline V gene has CDR1 MNHNS and CDR2 SASEGT. CDR3 in DNA: TGTGCCAGCAGTGAAACCCGACAGACCCAAAGCAATCAGCCCCAGCATTTT. It specifies CASSETRQTQSNQPQHF.

This clonotype has a handful of counts. The V call is TRBV5-6, the J call TRBJ1-2, with 9 bases matching TRBD1. V was pared by 7 bases and J by 3 bases, with 7 bases of the junction left unmatched. The CDR3 contains 14 residues. The germline V gene has CDR1 SGHDT and CDR2 YYEEEE. The CDR3 region is CASQWTGAHYGYTF. The CDR3 DNA follows: TGTGCCAGCCAATGGACAGGGGCACACTATGGCTACACCTTC.

The chain is built from TRBV12-3 or TRBV12-4 and TRBJ2-1; D uncertain. Trimming took off 0 bases at V and 8 bases at J, with 5 bases between the two ends. The CDR3 covers 12 residues. In nucleotides, the CDR3 is TGTGCCAGCAGTTTAGCGTCGGATGAGCAGTTCTTC. Translating gives CASSLASDEQFF.

The V gene is TRBV6-5, the J gene TRBJ2-7; TRBD2 is a possible D gene (6 bases). Germline CDR1 MNHEY, CDR2 SVGAGI. V was cut by 1 base and J by 6 bases, with 22 bases left in between. The CDR3 has 17 residues. The CDR3 loop reads CASSYFPPPRLESEQYF. CDR3 nucleotide sequence: TGTGCCAGCAGTTACTTTCCCCCGCCGAGACTAGAAAGCGAGCAGTACTTC.

The rearrangement links TRBV29-1 to TRBJ1-5, with D perhaps matching TRBD1 (5 bases). CDR3 size: 13 residues. The V and J ends lost 5 bases and 0 bases respectively, with 8 bases between them. Germline values: CDR1 SQVTM, CDR2 ANQGSEA. CDR3 region: CSVSGNSNQPQHF. CDR3 nucleotide sequence: TGCAGCGTTTCAGGGAATAGCAATCAGCCCCAGCATTTT.

This chain joins TRBV7-9 and TRBJ1-1, with D possibly TRBD1 on 6 matching bases. Deletions cut 5 bases from V and 6 bases from J, with 22 bases between. Looked up from germline, CDR1 is SEHNR and CDR2 is FQNEAQ (reference sequence). CDR3 length: 16 amino acids. The CDR3: CASSRGGVSATAEAFF. CDR3 DNA sequence: TGTGCCAGCAGCCGAGGGGGGGTTAGCGCTACAGCTGAAGCTTTCTTT.